This is a list of T cell receptor beta chains from one sample in a study of cytomegalovirus exposure and HLA in healthy donors. The assay was immunoSEQ multiplex PCR, and TCRdb's table has in-frame clones only and misses some. The table includes around 90,000 clones, roughly 77% detected once. Input material: PBMCs. These receptors were obtained from a man aged 30-40 years in good health and CMV-seronegative. Each CDR3 is given with its conserved first and last residue. D genes are given only for firm matches. Not all rows give a size; the values are once, few, many and, for expanded clones, a class.

V	D	size	J	CDR3	DNA
TRBV5-5	-	-	TRBJ1-1	CASSLAGGAGTEAFF	TGTGCCAGCAGCCTGGCGGGGGGCGCGGGCACTGAAGCTTTCTTT
TRBV9	-	-	TRBJ1-3	CASSVVDSSTSGNTIYF	TGTGCCAGCAGCGTAGTCGACAGCTCAACTTCTGGAAACACCATATATTTT
TRBV28	-	-	TRBJ2-1	CASSWGVRDNEQFF	TGTGCCAGCAGTTGGGGGGTTCGGGACAATGAGCAGTTCTTC
TRBV6-1	-	few	TRBJ1-4	CASSLKGQKAEKLFF	TGTGCCAGCTCCCTTAAGGGGCAGAAGGCTGAAAAACTGTTTTTT
TRBV9	TRBD2	-	TRBJ2-3	CASSVGVGRLAGGPIDTQYF	TGTGCCAGCAGCGTAGGAGTTGGGAGACTAGCGGGAGGGCCTATAGATACGCAGTATTTT
TRBV10-2	-	-	TRBJ1-4	CASSEGASTGGGLFF	TGCGCCAGCAGTGAGGGCGCCTCAACCGGGGGGGGACTGTTTTTT
TRBV2	-	-	TRBJ2-7	CASTGQPSSYEQYF	TGTGCCAGCACTGGACAGCCGAGCTCCTACGAGCAGTACTTC
TRBV28	-	-	TRBJ2-7	CASKQGGYEQYF	TGTGCCAGCAAGCAGGGAGGCTACGAGCAGTACTTC
TRBV27	TRBD2	-	TRBJ2-3	CASSRLADATDTQYF	TGTGCCAGCAGTCGACTAGCGGACGCTACAGATACGCAGTATTTT
TRBV12-1	-	-	TRBJ2-7	CASSFGGTFPTYEQYF	TGTGCCAGCAGCTTCGGGGGGACTTTCCCCACCTACGAGCAGTACTTC
TRBV9	TRBD2	-	TRBJ2-5	CASSVAAGVETQYF	TGTGCCAGCAGCGTCGCGGCGGGGGTCGAGACCCAGTACTTC